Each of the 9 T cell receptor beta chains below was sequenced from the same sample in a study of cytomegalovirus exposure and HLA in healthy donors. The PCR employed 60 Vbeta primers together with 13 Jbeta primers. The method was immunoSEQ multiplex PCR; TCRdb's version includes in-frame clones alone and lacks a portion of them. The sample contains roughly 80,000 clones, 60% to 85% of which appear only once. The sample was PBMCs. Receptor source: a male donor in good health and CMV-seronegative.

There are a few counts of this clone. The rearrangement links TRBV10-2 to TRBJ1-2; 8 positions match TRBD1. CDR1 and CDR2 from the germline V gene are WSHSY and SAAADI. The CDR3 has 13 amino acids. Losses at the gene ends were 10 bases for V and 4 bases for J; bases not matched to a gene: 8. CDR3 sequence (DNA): TGCGCCACCACGGGAGGACAGGGCTATGGCTACACCTTC. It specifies CATTGGQGYGYTF.

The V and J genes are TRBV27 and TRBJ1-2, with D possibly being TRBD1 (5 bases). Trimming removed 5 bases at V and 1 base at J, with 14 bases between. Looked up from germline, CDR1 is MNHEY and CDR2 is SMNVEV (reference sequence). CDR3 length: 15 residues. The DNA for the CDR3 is TGTGCCAGCAGTCCCACCAAGACAGTTAACTATGGCTACACCTTC. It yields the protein CASSPTKTVNYGYTF.

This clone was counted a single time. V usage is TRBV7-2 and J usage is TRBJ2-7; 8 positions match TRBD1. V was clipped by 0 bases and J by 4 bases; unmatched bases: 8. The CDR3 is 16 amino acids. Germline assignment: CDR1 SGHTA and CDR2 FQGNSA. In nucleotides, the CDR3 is TGTGCCAGCAGCTTAGCTGGGAACAGGGGGAAGTACGAGCAGTACTTC. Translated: CASSLAGNRGKYEQYF.

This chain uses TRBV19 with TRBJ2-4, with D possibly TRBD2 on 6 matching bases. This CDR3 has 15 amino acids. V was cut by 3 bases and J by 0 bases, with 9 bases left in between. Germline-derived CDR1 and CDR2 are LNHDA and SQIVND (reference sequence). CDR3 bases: TGTGCCAGTAGTATCGGGGGTCTAGCCAAAAACATTCAGTACTTC. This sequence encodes CASSIGGLAKNIQYF. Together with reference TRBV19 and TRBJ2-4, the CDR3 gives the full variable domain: DGGITQSPKYLFRKEGQNVTLSCEQNLNHDAMYWYRQDPGQGLRLIYYSQIVNDFQKGDIAEGYSVSREKKESFPLTVTSAQKNPTAFYLCASSIGGLAKNIQYFGAGTRLSVL.

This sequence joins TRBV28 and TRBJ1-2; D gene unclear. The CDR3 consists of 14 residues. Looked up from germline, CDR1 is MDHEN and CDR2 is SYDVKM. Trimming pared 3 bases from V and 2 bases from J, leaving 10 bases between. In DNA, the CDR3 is TGTGCCAGCAGTTTTCATTCGGGGAACTATGGCTACACCTTC. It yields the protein CASSFHSGNYGYTF.

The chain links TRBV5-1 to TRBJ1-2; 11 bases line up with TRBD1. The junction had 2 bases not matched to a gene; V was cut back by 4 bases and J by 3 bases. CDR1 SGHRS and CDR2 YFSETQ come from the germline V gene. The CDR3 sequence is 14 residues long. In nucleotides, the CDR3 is TGCGCCAGCAGCGTGGGACAGGGGGACTATGGCTACACCTTC. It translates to CASSVGQGDYGYTF.

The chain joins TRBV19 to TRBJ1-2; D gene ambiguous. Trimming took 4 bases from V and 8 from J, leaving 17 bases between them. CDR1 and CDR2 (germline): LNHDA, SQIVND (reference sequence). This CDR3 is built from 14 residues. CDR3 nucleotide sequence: TGTGCCAGTAGTACCCGGACTCTCCCGAGGGGCTACACCTTC. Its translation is CASSTRTLPRGYTF.

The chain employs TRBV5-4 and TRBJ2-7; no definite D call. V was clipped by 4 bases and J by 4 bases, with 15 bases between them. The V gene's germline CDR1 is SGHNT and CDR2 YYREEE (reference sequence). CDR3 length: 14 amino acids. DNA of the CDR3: TGTGCCAGCAGCCAGGATCCTACTGGTTACGAGCAGTACTTC. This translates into CASSQDPTGYEQYF.

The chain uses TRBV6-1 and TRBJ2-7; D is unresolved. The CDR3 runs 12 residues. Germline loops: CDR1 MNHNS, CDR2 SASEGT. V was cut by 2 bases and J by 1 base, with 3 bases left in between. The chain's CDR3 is CASSELSYEQYF. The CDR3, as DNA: TGTGCCAGCAGTGAACTTTCCTACGAGCAGTACTTC.